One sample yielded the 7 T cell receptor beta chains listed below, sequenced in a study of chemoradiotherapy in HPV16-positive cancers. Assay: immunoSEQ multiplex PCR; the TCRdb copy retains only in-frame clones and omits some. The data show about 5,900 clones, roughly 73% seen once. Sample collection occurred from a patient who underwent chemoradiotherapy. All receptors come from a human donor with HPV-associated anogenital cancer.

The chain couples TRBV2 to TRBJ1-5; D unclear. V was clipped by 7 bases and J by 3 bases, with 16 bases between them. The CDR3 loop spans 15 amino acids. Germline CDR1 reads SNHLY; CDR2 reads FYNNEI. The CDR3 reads CASKMENLHNQPQHF. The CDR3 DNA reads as TGTGCCAGCAAGATGGAAAACCTTCACAATCAGCCCCAGCATTTT.

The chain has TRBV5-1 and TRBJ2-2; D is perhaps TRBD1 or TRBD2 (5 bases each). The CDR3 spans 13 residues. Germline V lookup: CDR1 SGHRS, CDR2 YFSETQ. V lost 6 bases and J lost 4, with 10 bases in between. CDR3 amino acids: CASKGDPTGELFF. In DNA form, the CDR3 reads TGCGCCAGCAAAGGGGACCCCACCGGGGAGCTGTTTTTT.

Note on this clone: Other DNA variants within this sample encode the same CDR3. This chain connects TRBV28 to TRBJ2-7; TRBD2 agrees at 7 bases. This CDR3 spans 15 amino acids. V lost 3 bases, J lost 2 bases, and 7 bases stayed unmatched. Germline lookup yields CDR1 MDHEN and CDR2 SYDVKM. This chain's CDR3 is CASSLGGWGTYEQYF. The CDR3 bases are TGTGCCAGCAGTTTGGGGGGGTGGGGGACCTACGAGCAGTACTTC.

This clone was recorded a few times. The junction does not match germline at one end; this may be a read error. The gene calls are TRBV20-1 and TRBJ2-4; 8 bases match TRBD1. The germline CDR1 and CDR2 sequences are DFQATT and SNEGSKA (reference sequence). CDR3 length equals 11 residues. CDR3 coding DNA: TGCAGTGCTGATCGGGACAGGAAGGTTGTCTTC. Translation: CSADRDRKVVF.

The CDR3 reads CASSGNAGVRDTQYF. The CDR3 bases are TGTGCCAGCAGTGGAAATGCAGGGGTGAGGGATACGCAGTATTTT. The V gene is TRBV6-5, the J gene TRBJ2-3; D is perhaps TRBD1 (6 bases). The CDR3 sequence is 15 residues long. V dropped 5 bases and J dropped 6 bases, with 18 bases sitting between them. Germline V lookup: CDR1 MNHEY, CDR2 SVGAGI.

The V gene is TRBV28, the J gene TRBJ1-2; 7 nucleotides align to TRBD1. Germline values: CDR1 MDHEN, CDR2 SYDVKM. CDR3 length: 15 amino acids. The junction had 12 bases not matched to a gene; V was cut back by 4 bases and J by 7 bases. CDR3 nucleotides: TGTGCCAGCAGTTCACGTCAAGACAGGGAGCGTGGCTACACCTTC. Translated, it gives CASSSRQDRERGYTF.

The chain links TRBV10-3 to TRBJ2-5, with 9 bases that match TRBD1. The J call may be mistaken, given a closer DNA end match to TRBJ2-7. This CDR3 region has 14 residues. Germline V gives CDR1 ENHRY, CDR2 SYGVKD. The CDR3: CAMKPGQGESEQYF. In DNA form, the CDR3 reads TGTGCCATGAAACCGGGACAGGGTGAAAGCGAGCAGTACTTC.